This TCR beta chain was recovered during a study of Graves' ophthalmopathy and Graves' hyperthyroidism. Study background: Peripheral blood was gathered at first diagnosis, ahead of any treatment whatsoever.

General study results and limits: The blood repertoire also included most expanded thyroid clonotypes above 0.001 frequency.

This clonotype occurred many times. Its antigen is unidentified. For donors with ophthalmopathy, the disease showed moderate-to-severe activity, reached CAS ≥3 and NOSPECS ≥4, and had lasted under 3 months. Isolation of PBMCs was performed using about 9 ml of fresh peripheral blood. V gave up 4 bases and J gave up 10 bases, with 14 bases separating them. The CDR3 consists of 14 residues. CDR1 is MNHEY, CDR2 SMNVEV, per germline (reference sequence). For repertoire sequencing, the TCR beta CDR3 regions were amplified from RNA transcripts. First-round RT-PCR employed HTBI primers, with a second-round multiplex PCR after it. TCRdb recomputed calls from the multiplex PCR reads with MiXCR, one row per CDR3 protein. The sample has some 210,000 distinct CDR3 sequences; 25% to 30% are singletons.

The V gene is TRBV27, the J gene TRBJ1-6; a possible D gene is TRBD1 (5 bases). The clonotype was recovered from a man between 50 and 59 years old with Graves' ophthalmopathy. Sequencing was done on a sample of peripheral blood. CDR3 loop: CASSWGGRYSPLHF. The CDR3 nucleotides read TGTGCCAGCAGTTGGGGGGGACGATACTCACCCCTCCACTTT.